Listed below are T cell receptor beta chains from one sample, sequenced in a study of technical replicates of blood from a few donors. Here immunoSEQ multiplex PCR was the method, and the copy in TCRdb shows in-frame clones only, minus some. The table lists 84,000 or so clones, roughly 94% of them singletons. The material sequenced was T cells isolated from PBMCs. The receptors here all came from a human donor in good health. CDR3s include the opening cysteine and the closing phenylalanine or tryptophan.

v_call: TRBV27; j_call: TRBJ2-7; cdr3_aa: CASSMDRTINSYEQYF
v_call: TRBV5-1; j_call: TRBJ2-1; cdr3_aa: CASSLGLAGDYEQFF
v_call: TRBV4-1; j_call: TRBJ1-2; cdr3_aa: CASSQERENYGYTF
v_call: TRBV7-9; j_call: TRBJ2-7; cdr3_aa: CASSFGSSYEQYF
v_call: TRBV6-5; j_call: TRBJ2-2; cdr3_aa: CASSYDRVAGELFF
v_call: TRBV9; j_call: TRBJ2-3; cdr3_aa: CASSPRRDTQYF
v_call: TRBV19; j_call: TRBJ2-3; cdr3_aa: CASRVTSTDTQYF
v_call: TRBV30; j_call: TRBJ2-7; cdr3_aa: CAWRSGAYEQYF
v_call: TRBV4-1; j_call: TRBJ1-2; cdr3_aa: CASSQGTGYGYTF
v_call: TRBV28; j_call: TRBJ2-1; cdr3_aa: CASSEGGRSYNEQFF
v_call: TRBV9; j_call: TRBJ1-2; cdr3_aa: CASSARDRDRGRVDYGYTF
v_call: TRBV5-6; j_call: TRBJ2-3; cdr3_aa: CASSLFTGLDTQYF
v_call: TRBV7-8; j_call: TRBJ2-2; cdr3_aa: CASSLAGSGELFF
v_call: TRBV19; j_call: TRBJ2-4; cdr3_aa: CASSSSDRAPQNIQYF
v_call: TRBV5-6; j_call: TRBJ2-3; cdr3_aa: CASSDGTSGTDTQYF
v_call: TRBV28; j_call: TRBJ1-4; cdr3_aa: CASSLRTVEKLFF
v_call: TRBV10-3; j_call: TRBJ1-6; cdr3_aa: CAISEADLDNSPLHF
v_call: TRBV18; j_call: TRBJ1-1; cdr3_aa: CASSPSEGETEAFF
v_call: TRBV7-8; j_call: TRBJ2-1; cdr3_aa: CASSLKQVIPSYNEQFF
v_call: TRBV18; j_call: TRBJ2-1; cdr3_aa: CASSLGDWYEQFF
v_call: TRBV5-5; j_call: TRBJ1-5; cdr3_aa: CASSYYGQGSNQPQHF
v_call: TRBV6-5; j_call: TRBJ2-7; cdr3_aa: CASSPAGGYYEQYF
v_call: TRBV7-9; j_call: TRBJ1-1; cdr3_aa: CASRGNTEAFF
v_call: TRBV5-1; j_call: TRBJ2-3; cdr3_aa: CASSLGRTAGRDTQYF
v_call: TRBV2; j_call: TRBJ2-7; cdr3_aa: CASSVSREVYEQYF
v_call: TRBV5-4; j_call: TRBJ2-7; cdr3_aa: CASSFQLIPGTGATYEQYF
v_call: TRBV7-9; j_call: TRBJ1-2; cdr3_aa: CASSFPPDRRLFDGYTF
v_call: TRBV5-1; j_call: TRBJ2-3; cdr3_aa: CASSLGDNTDTQYF
v_call: TRBV7-9; j_call: TRBJ2-1; cdr3_aa: CASSLEDSRGNEQFF
v_call: TRBV7-3; j_call: TRBJ2-5; cdr3_aa: CASASVGGVETQYF
v_call: TRBV4-1; j_call: TRBJ1-1; cdr3_aa: CASSQWLNTEAFF
v_call: TRBV5-1; j_call: TRBJ2-7; cdr3_aa: CASSLELASGSYEQYF
v_call: TRBV7-2; j_call: TRBJ1-6; cdr3_aa: CASSSYLGVTPLHF
v_call: TRBV19; j_call: TRBJ1-6; cdr3_aa: CASSSMDRDNSPLHF
v_call: TRBV9; j_call: TRBJ1-2; cdr3_aa: CASSVARTVANYGYTF
v_call: TRBV6-1; j_call: TRBJ1-5; cdr3_aa: CAGGQGINQPQHF
v_call: TRBV9; j_call: TRBJ2-2; cdr3_aa: CASSVVAGGTGELFF
v_call: TRBV7-3; j_call: TRBJ2-7; cdr3_aa: CASSLLGGGVEQYF
v_call: TRBV5-4; j_call: TRBJ2-1; cdr3_aa: CASSSGTPYNEQFF
v_call: TRBV5-6; j_call: TRBJ2-1; cdr3_aa: CASSLGWGQGDNEQFF
v_call: TRBV19; j_call: TRBJ1-6; cdr3_aa: CASNRDRSYNSPLHF
v_call: TRBV11-2; j_call: TRBJ2-7; cdr3_aa: CASSPYRGGEQYF
v_call: TRBV2; j_call: TRBJ2-5; cdr3_aa: CASSTRLPQETQYF
v_call: TRBV4-1; j_call: TRBJ2-1; cdr3_aa: CASSRGQGLREQFF
v_call: TRBV27; j_call: TRBJ1-1; cdr3_aa: CASSPPRLRNTEAFF
v_call: TRBV6-1; j_call: TRBJ2-7; cdr3_aa: CASSEARWYEQYF
v_call: TRBV10-3; j_call: TRBJ2-3; cdr3_aa: CAIGMSGSADTQYF
v_call: TRBV5-1; j_call: TRBJ1-2; cdr3_aa: CASSLGLYGYTF
v_call: TRBV6-5; j_call: TRBJ1-3; cdr3_aa: CASSPDRFSGNTIYF